This record concerns one TCR beta chain sequence. It was with random hexamers that roughly 0.45 to 1 ug RNA was reverse transcribed. TCRdb itself ran the immunoSEQ multiplex PCR reads through MiXCR, one entry per CDR3 protein. The sample consists of 90,000 to 150,000 distinct CDR3 sequences, 80% to 95% of them appearing once. The data are from a study of CD8 T cells in Susac syndrome. Germline V gene lookup returns CDR1 SGHNT and CDR2 YYREEE (reference sequence). J gave up 7 bases and V 3 bases, and 5 bases lay outside the gene matches. This CDR3 has 14 amino acids. The clonotype was recovered from a human donor in good health. Sequencing used CD4+ T cells from PBMCs. The rearrangement joins TRBV5-4 to TRBJ2-1; 9 bases fit TRBD1. The CDR3 sequence: CASSSTGTGNEQFF. The CDR3 DNA is TGTGCCAGCAGCTCCACCGGGACAGGGAATGAGCAGTTCTTC. Full variable domain (rest looked up from reference TRBV5-4 and TRBJ2-1): ETGVTQSPTHLIKTRGQQVTLRCSSQSGHNTVSWYQQALGQGPQFIFQYYREEENGRGNFPPRFSGLQFPNYSSELNVNALELDDSALYLCASSSTGTGNEQFFGPGTRLTVL.